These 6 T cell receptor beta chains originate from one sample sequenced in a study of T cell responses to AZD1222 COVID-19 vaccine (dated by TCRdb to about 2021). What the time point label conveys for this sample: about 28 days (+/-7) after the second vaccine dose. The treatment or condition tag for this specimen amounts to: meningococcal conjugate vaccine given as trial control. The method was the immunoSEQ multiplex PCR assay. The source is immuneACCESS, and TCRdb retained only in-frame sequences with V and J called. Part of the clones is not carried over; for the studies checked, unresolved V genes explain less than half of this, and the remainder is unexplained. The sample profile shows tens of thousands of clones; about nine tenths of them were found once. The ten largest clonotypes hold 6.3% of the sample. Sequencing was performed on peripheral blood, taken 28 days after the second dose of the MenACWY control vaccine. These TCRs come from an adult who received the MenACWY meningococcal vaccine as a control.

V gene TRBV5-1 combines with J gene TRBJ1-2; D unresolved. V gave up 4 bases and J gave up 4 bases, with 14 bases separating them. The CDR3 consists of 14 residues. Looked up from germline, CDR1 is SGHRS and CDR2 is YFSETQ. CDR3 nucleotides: TGCGCCAGCAGCCCTGGGGAGCTTGGCTATGGCTACACCTTC. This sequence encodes CASSPGELGYGYTF.

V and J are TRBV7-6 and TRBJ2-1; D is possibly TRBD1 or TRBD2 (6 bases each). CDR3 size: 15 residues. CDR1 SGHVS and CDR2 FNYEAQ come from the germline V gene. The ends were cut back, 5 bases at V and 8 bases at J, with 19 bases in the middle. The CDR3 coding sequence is TGTGCCAGCAGCCCCGACCCGGGGGCGGAAGATGAGCAGTTCTTC. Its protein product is CASSPDPGAEDEQFF.

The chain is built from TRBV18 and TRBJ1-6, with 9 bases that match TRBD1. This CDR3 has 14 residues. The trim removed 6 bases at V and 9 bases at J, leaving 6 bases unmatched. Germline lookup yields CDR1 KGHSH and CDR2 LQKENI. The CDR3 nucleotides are TGTGCCAGCTCCCCGGAGACAGGGGGTTCACCCCTCCACTTT. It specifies CASSPETGGSPLHF.

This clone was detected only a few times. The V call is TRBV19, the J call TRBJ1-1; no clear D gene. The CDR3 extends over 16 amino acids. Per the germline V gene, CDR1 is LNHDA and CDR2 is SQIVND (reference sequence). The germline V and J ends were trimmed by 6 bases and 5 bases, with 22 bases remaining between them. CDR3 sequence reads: CASSNGRARVGTEAFF. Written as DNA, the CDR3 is TGTGCCAGTAGCAACGGTCGGGCTAGAGTGGGGACTGAAGCTTTCTTT.

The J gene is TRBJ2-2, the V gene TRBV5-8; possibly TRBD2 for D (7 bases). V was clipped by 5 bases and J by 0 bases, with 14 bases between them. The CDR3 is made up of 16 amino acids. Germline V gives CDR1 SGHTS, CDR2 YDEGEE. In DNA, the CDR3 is TGTGCCAGCAGACAGGGACTAAACGCGAACACCGGGGAGCTGTTTTTT. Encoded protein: CASRQGLNANTGELFF.

DNA of the CDR3: TGTGCCAGTACCCTTCGGGAGGGGCTCCAAGAGACCCAGTACTTC. Translating gives CASTLREGLQETQYF. This rearrangement joins TRBV19 to TRBJ2-5, with 8 bases identical to TRBD2. Germline trimming cut 7 bases from V and 1 base from J; bases unmatched to any gene: 8. The CDR3 sequence is 15 residues long. The germline CDR1 and CDR2 sequences are LNHDA and SQIVND (reference sequence).